This T cell receptor beta chain was captured in a study of identical twins. Study-level findings and limits: Memory repertoires lacked the insertion deficit that abundant cord blood beta clonotypes showed.

TCRdb processed the 5' RACE reads anew with MiXCR; each CDR3 protein has one entry. The profile covers some 690,000 distinct CDR3 sequences, with around 20% appearing a single time and roughly 4.3% taken by the ten largest. V gave up 7 bases and J gave up 3 bases; unmatched junction bases: 7. CDR3 length equals 14 residues. In this sample, this clonotype turned up a few times. Its matching antigen is unknown. These data were also filed under a second study, of T cells expressing NK-cell markers. That paper states: Just one sequenced donor of eight was HCMV-seronegative, while seven were seropositive. Four of the donors also had these clonotypes leading their CD3+CD56-NKG2C+ fraction.

The chain recombines TRBV12-3 or TRBV12-4 with TRBJ2-7, with 9 bases aligning to TRBD1. Source material: PBMCs. The source of this sequence is a young woman in good health. The CDR3 spells CASNRQGEDYEQYF. The CDR3 nucleotides read TGTGCCAGCAACCGACAGGGGGAAGACTACGAGCAGTACTTC.